Below, 14 T cell receptor beta chains from the same sample are listed, as sequenced in a study of response to subunit inactivated influenza vaccine. TCRdb itself ran the RT-PCR reads through MiXCR, one entry per CDR3 protein. The profile shows hundreds of thousands of distinct CDR3 sequences, less than 30% of them singletons. The sequencing here drew on CD4+ T cells sorted from PBMCs, taken less than 6 days after vaccination. These receptors all stem from a man over 45 who received an inactivated influenza vaccine.

The chain combines TRBV7-2 with TRBJ1-5; weak D call: TRBD1 (6 bases). V was trimmed by 0 bases and J by 9 bases, leaving 15 bases between them. The CDR3 runs to 15 residues. The germline CDR1 and CDR2 sequences are SGHTA and FQGNSA. This CDR3 is CASSLAVAGETPQHF. The CDR3 DNA is TGTGCCAGCAGCTTAGCTGTTGCAGGGGAAACGCCCCAGCATTTT.

This clonotype was seen a handful of times. The chain carries TRBV12-3 or TRBV12-4 and TRBJ2-7; no reliable D call. The V end was cut by 5 bases, the J end by 3 bases, with 8 bases between. The CDR3 spans 12 residues. CDR3 in amino acids: CASSRMGYEQYF. CDR3 DNA sequence: TGTGCCAGCAGTCGCATGGGCTACGAGCAGTACTTC.

This rearrangement joins TRBV20-1 to TRBJ2-4; D unclear. Trimming took 5 bases from V and 4 from J, leaving 9 bases between them. This CDR3 comprises 12 residues. The germline V gene has CDR1 DFQATT and CDR2 SNEGSKA (reference sequence). The CDR3 DNA reads TGCAGTGCTGCCAGAGCTAAAAACATTCAGTACTTC. Its protein is CSAARAKNIQYF.

This clonotype was counted only a few times. The CDR3 is CASSSSWPVRSPLHF. The CDR3 DNA follows: TGTGCCAGCAGCTCATCTTGGCCTGTCCGTTCACCCCTCCACTTT. V is TRBV7-8 and J is TRBJ1-6; D is unresolved. There are 15 residues in the CDR3. In germline, CDR1 is SGHVS, CDR2 FQNEAQ. Trimming pared 4 bases from V and 9 bases from J, leaving 16 bases between.

This clonotype has just one count. V and J are TRBV11-3 and TRBJ2-1; 10 bases match TRBD2. The germline gives CDR1 SGHNT, CDR2 YENEEA. Germline trimming cut 1 base from V and 10 bases from J; bases unmatched to any gene: 4. The CDR3 consists of 14 residues. DNA for the CDR3: TGTGCCAGCAGCTTAGCAGCGGGGGGGGCCGAGCAGTTCTTC. This sequence encodes CASSLAAGGAEQFF.

V and J are TRBV7-8 and TRBJ1-2; a weak D match, TRBD1 (5 bases). V was shortened by 2 bases and J by 5 bases, with 9 bases between the two germline ends. The CDR3 sequence is 13 residues long. Germline V CDR1 and CDR2: SGHVS, FQNEAQ. CDR3 bases: TGTGCCAGCAGCTTAATGACAGATTATGGCTACACCTTC. Translating it yields CASSLMTDYGYTF.

This clonotype turned up a few times. V and J are TRBV20-1 and TRBJ2-7; D not resolved. CDR1 and CDR2 (germline): DFQATT, SNEGSKA (reference sequence). V lost 6 bases to trimming and J lost 6 bases, with 18 bases between them. The CDR3 runs 13 residues. Here the CDR3 DNA reads TGCAGTGCCTCTTCAGGACCGCGTAGCGAGCAGTACTTC. Its translation is CSASSGPRSEQYF.

Only a few counts were recorded for this clonotype. The genes are TRBV24-1 and TRBJ2-3; D may be TRBD1 (6 bases). Deletions cut 4 bases from V and 2 bases from J, with 18 bases between. Germline V gene sequence: CDR1 KGHDR, CDR2 SFDVKD. The CDR3 covers 17 residues. The CDR3 DNA follows: TGTGCCACCAGTGACCCCACCCGGGACACTAACACAGATACGCAGTATTTT. Amino acids: CATSDPTRDTNTDTQYF.

This rearrangement joins TRBV6-2 or TRBV6-3 to TRBJ2-7, with no clear D. The CDR3 has 13 amino acids. Trimming took 2 bases from V and 3 from J, leaving 8 bases between them. Germline assignment: CDR1 MNHEY and CDR2 SVGEGT. CDR3 amino acids: CASSYGLVYEQYF. The CDR3 DNA reads as TGTGCCAGCAGTTACGGCCTCGTCTACGAGCAGTACTTC.

The chain uses TRBV6-5 and TRBJ2-7; D may be TRBD2 (6 bases). Germline-derived CDR1 and CDR2 are MNHEY and SVGAGI. This CDR3 contains 16 residues. V was cut by 0 bases and J by 2 bases, with 14 bases left in between. The CDR3 DNA follows: TGTGCCAGCAGTTACTCGAGGGAGGCGGCTACCTACGAGCAGTACTTC. It translates to CASSYSREAATYEQYF.

This clonotype has only a few counts. This chain connects TRBV20-1 to TRBJ1-2, with D hard to call. V shed 3 bases and J shed 2 bases, with 16 bases lying between them. CDR1 is DFQATT, CDR2 SNEGSKA, per germline (reference sequence). CDR3 length: 15 amino acids. The DNA for the CDR3 is TGCAGTGCTAGGCCTCCTTGGGAAACGAACTATGGCTACACCTTC. It specifies CSARPPWETNYGYTF.

V usage is TRBV11-2 and J usage is TRBJ2-5; 8 bases are a match to TRBD1. Germline V lookup: CDR1 SGHAT, CDR2 FQNNGV. J lost 4 bases, V lost 2 bases, and 6 bases had no gene match. The CDR3 is made up of 15 amino acids. CDR3 DNA: TGTGCCAGCAGCTTAAGACAGGGGCCCGGAGAGACCCAGTACTTC. Protein sequence: CASSLRQGPGETQYF.

This sequence joins TRBV7-9 and TRBJ1-6; no definite D call. Trimming shortened V by 5 bases and J by 5 bases, and 16 bases separated the two germline ends. The CDR3 is 16 residues long. The germline V gene has CDR1 SEHNR and CDR2 FQNEAQ (reference sequence). CDR3 loop: CASSQDVGTNNSPLHF. CDR3 nucleotide sequence: TGTGCCAGCAGCCAGGATGTCGGAACCAATAATTCACCCCTCCACTTT. Variable domain in full (rest from reference TRBV7-9 and TRBJ1-6): DTGVSQNPRHKITKRGQNVTFRCDPISEHNRLYWYRQTLGQGPEFLTYFQNEAQLEKSRLLSDRFSAERPKGSFSTLEIQRTEQGDSAMYLCASSQDVGTNNSPLHFGNGTRLTVT.

In regard to this clonotype: A read error may account for a junction end that differs from germline. V is TRBV24-1 and J is TRBJ1-2; D is unresolved. The V gene's germline CDR1 is KGHDR and CDR2 SFDVKD. CDR3 length: 9 residues. The CDR3 DNA is TGTGCCACCAGTGTTGACAACCTCTTC. Its protein is CATSVDNLF.